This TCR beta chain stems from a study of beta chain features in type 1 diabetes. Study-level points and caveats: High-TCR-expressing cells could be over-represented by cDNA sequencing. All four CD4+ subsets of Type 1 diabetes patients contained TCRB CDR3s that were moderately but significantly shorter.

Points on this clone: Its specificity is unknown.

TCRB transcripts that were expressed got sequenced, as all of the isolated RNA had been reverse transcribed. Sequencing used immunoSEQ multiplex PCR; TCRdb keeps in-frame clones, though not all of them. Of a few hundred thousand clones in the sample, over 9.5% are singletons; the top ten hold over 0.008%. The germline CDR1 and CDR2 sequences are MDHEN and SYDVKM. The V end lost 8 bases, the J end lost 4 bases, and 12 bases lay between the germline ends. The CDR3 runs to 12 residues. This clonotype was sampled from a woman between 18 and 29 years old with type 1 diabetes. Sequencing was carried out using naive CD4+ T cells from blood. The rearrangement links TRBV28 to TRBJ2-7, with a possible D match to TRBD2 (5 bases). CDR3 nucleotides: TGTGCCAGCGGACTTGGTGGGTACGAGCAGTACTTC. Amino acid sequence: CASGLGGYEQYF.